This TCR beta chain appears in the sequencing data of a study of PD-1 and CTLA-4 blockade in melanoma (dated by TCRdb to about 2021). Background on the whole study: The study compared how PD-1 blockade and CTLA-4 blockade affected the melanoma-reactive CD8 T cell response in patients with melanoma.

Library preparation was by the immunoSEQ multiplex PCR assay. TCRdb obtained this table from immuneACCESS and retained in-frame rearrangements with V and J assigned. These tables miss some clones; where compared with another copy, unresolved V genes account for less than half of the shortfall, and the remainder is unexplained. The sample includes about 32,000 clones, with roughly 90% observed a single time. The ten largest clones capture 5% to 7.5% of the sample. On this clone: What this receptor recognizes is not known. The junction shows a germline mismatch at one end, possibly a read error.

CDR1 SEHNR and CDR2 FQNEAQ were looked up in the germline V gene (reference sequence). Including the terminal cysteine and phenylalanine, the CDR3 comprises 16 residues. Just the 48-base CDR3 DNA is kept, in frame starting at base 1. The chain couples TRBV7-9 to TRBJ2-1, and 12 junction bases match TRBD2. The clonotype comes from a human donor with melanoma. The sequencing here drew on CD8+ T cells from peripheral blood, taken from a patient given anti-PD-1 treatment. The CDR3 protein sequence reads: CASSSRESGLAGPPVF. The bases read TGTGCCAGCAGCTCCCGGGAGTCCGGACTAGCGGGGCCCCCGGTCTTC. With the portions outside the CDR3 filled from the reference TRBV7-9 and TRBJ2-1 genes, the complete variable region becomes DTGVSQNPRHKITKRGQNVTFRCDPISEHNRLYWYRQTLGQGPEFLTYFQNEAQLEKSRLLSDRFSAERPKGSFSTLEIQRTEQGDSAMYLCASSSRESGLAGPPVFGPGTRLTVL.